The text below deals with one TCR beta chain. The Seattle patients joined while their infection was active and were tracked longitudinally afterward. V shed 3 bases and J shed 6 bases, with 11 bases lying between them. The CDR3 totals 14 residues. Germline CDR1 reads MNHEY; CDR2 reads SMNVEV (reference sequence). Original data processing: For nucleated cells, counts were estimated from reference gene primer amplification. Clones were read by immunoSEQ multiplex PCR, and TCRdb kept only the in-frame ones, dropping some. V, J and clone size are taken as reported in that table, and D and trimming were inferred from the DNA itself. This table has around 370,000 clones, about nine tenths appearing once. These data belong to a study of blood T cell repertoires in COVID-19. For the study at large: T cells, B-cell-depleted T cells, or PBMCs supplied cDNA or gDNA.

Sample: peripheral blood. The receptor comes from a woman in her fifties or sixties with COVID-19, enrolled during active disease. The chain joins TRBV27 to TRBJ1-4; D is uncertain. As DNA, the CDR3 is TGTGCCAGCAGTTTTAACCGGGAAGATGAAAAACTGTTTTTT. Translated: CASSFNREDEKLFF.